The sequence of this T cell receptor beta chain was determined in a study of shared clonotypes between healthy human individuals. Overall study: With ages of 18 to 49, the donors were two women and a few men.

This CDR3 is built from 14 residues. The V gene lost 3 bases and the J gene lost 8 bases, with 13 bases spanning the gap. Germline V gene sequence: CDR1 KGHSH, CDR2 LQKENI. Template for every sorted-subset replicate PCR totaled about 200 ng DNA, 25,000 to 30,000 T cell genomes. Libraries were prepared by immunoSEQ multiplex PCR; TCRdb keeps only in-frame clonotypes and omits some of them. The sample has fewer than 1.6 million clones; approximately 98.5% are singletons. The source is a man younger than 45 in good health. Source material: naive CD4+ T cells sorted from blood. The sample's subset: CD45RA+ positively selected. The chain employs TRBV18 and TRBJ1-4; no firm D call. Here the CDR3 DNA reads TGTGCCAGCTCACCGACCCTAATAGGCGAAAAACTGTTTTTT. Translation gives CASSPTLIGEKLFF.